This T cell receptor (beta chain) was captured in a study of identical twins. Germline CDR1 reads KGHDR; CDR2 reads SFDVKD. V was trimmed by 10 bases and J by 2 bases, leaving 14 bases between them. The CDR3 contains 13 residues. This clonotype has just a few counts. A universal primer site arose from template switching, and cDNA bore unique molecular identifiers. TCRdb itself ran the 5' RACE reads through MiXCR, one entry per CDR3 protein. Counted here are hundreds of thousands of distinct CDR3 sequences, roughly 6% occurring once; the ten biggest clones make up approximately 1.6%. The V gene is TRBV24-1, the J gene TRBJ2-7, with TRBD1 as a possible D gene (5 bases). The origin of this receptor is a man younger than 35 in good health. Sample: naive T cells sorted from blood. This CDR3 is CATMDTSAYEQYF. Written as DNA, the CDR3 is TGTGCCACAATGGACACCTCAGCCTACGAGCAGTACTTC.